In this sample, the clone carrying this T cell receptor (beta chain) turned up a few times. The data belong to a study of cytomegalovirus exposure and HLA in healthy donors. The donors were members of the validation cohort, which comprised 90 to 150 subjects and was separate from the first cohort of some 680 subjects. V lost 7 bases to trimming and J lost 6 bases; unmatched junction nucleotides: 5. The CDR3 covers 14 residues. The germline V gene has CDR1 MNHEY and CDR2 SVGAGI. Assay used: immunoSEQ multiplex PCR; TCRdb lists only in-frame clones, some missing. The sample comprises about 280,000 clones, around nine tenths of which are singletons, and over 0.7% rests with the top ten.

The receptor comes from a woman younger than 35 in good health and CMV-seronegative. The rearrangement links TRBV6-5 to TRBJ2-1, with TRBD2 matching over 11 bases. Sequencing was carried out using PBMCs. The CDR3 coding sequence is TGTGCCAGCACCGAAGGGACTAGCGGCAATGAGCAGTTCTTC. It encodes CASTEGTSGNEQFF.